The next 18 T cell receptor beta chains were all read from a single sample in a study of regulatory T cells in long-lasting Graves disease. As for time point: newly diagnosed GD, antithyroid drugs for less than 3 months. RNA isolated from PBMCs was used to make the TCR library. The TCR beta library used iRepertoire HTBI primers with Arm-PCR amplification of CDR3. TCRdb called the multiplex PCR reads again in MiXCR, with one record for every CDR3 protein. The table records about 500,000 distinct CDR3 sequences, around 12% of them present only once. The same specimen was also included in a second study, on T cells in Graves' hyperthyroidism and ophthalmopathy.

The sample consisted of peripheral blood mononuclear cells (PBMCs), taken at new diagnosis, from a patient treated with antithyroid drugs. The receptors derive from a woman aged 25 to 45 with Graves disease.

This clonotype was observed at least ten times. The chain couples TRBV30 to TRBJ1-2; D is undetermined. The V end was cut by 3 bases, the J end by 0 bases, with 11 bases between. Germline CDR1 is GTSNPN and CDR2 is SVGIG (reference sequence). CDR3 length: 14 residues. CDR3 in amino acids: CAWRTPVANYGYTF. CDR3 bases: TGTGCCTGGAGGACCCCCGTAGCTAACTATGGCTACACCTTC. The whole variable domain, filled in from reference TRBV30 and TRBJ1-2, reads SQTIHQWPATLVQPVGSPLSLECTVEGTSNPNLYWYRQAAGRGLQLLFYSVGIGQISSEVPQNLSASRPQDRQFILSSKKLLLSDSGFYLCAWRTPVANYGYTFGSGTRLTVV.

At least ten counts were recorded for this clonotype. The chain joins TRBV6-5 to TRBJ1-5, with D unclear. CDR3 size: 17 residues. V gave up 2 bases and J gave up 0 bases, with 14 bases separating them. CDR1 is MNHEY, CDR2 SVGAGI, per germline. The CDR3 is CASSYGWRHLSNQPQHF. DNA of the CDR3: TGTGCCAGCAGTTACGGTTGGCGACACCTTAGCAATCAGCCCCAGCATTTT.

This clonotype was counted many times. V is TRBV9 and J is TRBJ2-6; D possibly uses TRBD1 or TRBD2 (5 bases each). V lost 3 bases and J lost 0, with 10 bases in between. Germline V gene lookup returns CDR1 SGDLS and CDR2 YYNGEE. CDR3 size: 16 residues. The CDR3 region has the DNA TGTGCCAGCAGCGGGGGACCTGCCTCTGGGGCCAACGTCCTGACTTTC. Its protein is CASSGGPASGANVLTF.

CDR3 residues: CSVGQRYTNTEAFF. CDR3 nucleotides: TGCAGCGTCGGACAGAGGTACACGAACACTGAAGCTTTCTTT. The V and J genes are TRBV29-1 and TRBJ1-1; D may be TRBD1 (6 bases). The CDR3 is 14 residues long. Germline CDR1 is SQVTM and CDR2 is ANQGSEA. The V and J ends lost 6 bases and 1 base respectively, with 15 bases between them.

The sample holds many counts of this clonotype. The V call is TRBV27, the J call TRBJ1-1; 7 bases are a match to TRBD1. V trimming: 5 bases; J trimming: 1 base; junction bases outside the gene matches: 7. CDR3 length: 15 residues. Germline assignment: CDR1 MNHEY and CDR2 SMNVEV (reference sequence). In DNA, the CDR3 is TGTGCCAGCAGTCCCCGGACAGGTGGGAACACTGAAGCTTTCTTT. Its translation is CASSPRTGGNTEAFF.

This clonotype came up many times. This chain links TRBV5-6 with TRBJ1-2; D may be TRBD1 (6 bases). V lost 4 bases and J 4 bases, leaving 14 bases between the germline ends. CDR3 size: 14 residues. Germline V CDR1 and CDR2: SGHDT, YYEEEE. Here the CDR3 reads CASSMTGLVYGYTF. As DNA, the CDR3 is TGTGCCAGCAGCATGACAGGATTAGTCTATGGCTACACCTTC.

A remark on this clonotype: This may come from a read error, since a much larger clone is one base off. A read error is likely, as this CDR3 ends without the conserved phenylalanine or tryptophan. The V call is TRBV11-2, the J call TRBJ2-7, with TRBD2 identical over 9 bases. The CDR3 totals 16 residues. The V gene end was trimmed by 1 base and the J gene end by 3 bases; junction bases not matched to a gene: 7. Germline loops: CDR1 SGHAT, CDR2 FQNNGV. This chain's CDR3 is CASSLGRLAGVYEQYL. As DNA, the CDR3 is TGTGCCAGCAGCTTAGGCAGGTTAGCGGGAGTCTACGAGCAGTACCTC.

A remark on this clonotype: This sequence may be a read error, since a much larger clone differs from it by one base. This CDR3 is missing its conserved last phenylalanine or tryptophan, likely due to a read error. CDR3 DNA sequence: TGTGCCAGCAGCGTAGGGTGGGGGACACACGAGCAGTACCTC. Translating it yields CASSVGWGTHEQYL. The chain combines TRBV9 with TRBJ2-7; a weak D match, TRBD1 (6 bases). Trimming cost V 0 bases and J 5 bases, with 12 bases left between them. Germline V gene data show CDR1 as SGDLS and CDR2 as YYNGEE. This CDR3 contains 14 residues.

This clonotype was observed at least ten times. The rearrangement joins TRBV4-1 to TRBJ1-5, with 10 positions matching TRBD1. Germline CDR1 is MGHRA and CDR2 is YSYEKL. The CDR3 extends over 16 amino acids. The J segment lost 0 bases and the V segment lost 4 bases, leaving 3 bases of the junction unmatched. As DNA, the CDR3 is TGCGCCAGCAGCCCCGGGGACAGGGGTAGCAATCAGCCCCAGCATTTT. Amino acids: CASSPGDRGSNQPQHF.

In this sample, this clonotype turned up a few times. This chain links TRBV4-1 with TRBJ1-1; 8 bases line up with TRBD1. Looked up from germline, CDR1 is MGHRA and CDR2 is YSYEKL. The CDR3 sequence is 14 residues long. With 2 bases clipped from V and 5 bases from J, the junction kept 4 bases outside the gene matches. The DNA of the CDR3 is TGCGCCAGCAGCCAACATGACAGGGGAACTGAAGCTTTCTTT. Protein sequence: CASSQHDRGTEAFF.

This clonotype was detected many times. The rearrangement links TRBV12-3 or TRBV12-4 to TRBJ2-1; TRBD1 aligns across 7 bases. The junction had 9 bases not matched to a gene; V was cut back by 5 bases and J by 5 bases. The CDR3 length is 15 residues. The CDR3: CASSPPLGGHNEQFF. CDR3 DNA: TGTGCCAGCAGTCCGCCTCTAGGGGGCCACAATGAGCAGTTCTTC.

This clonotype has at least ten counts. The gene calls are TRBV20-1 and TRBJ2-1; the D gene is possibly TRBD2 (5 bases). This CDR3 region has 15 residues. V lost 3 bases, J lost 9 bases, and 21 bases lay in between. Germline loops: CDR1 DFQATT, CDR2 SNEGSKA (reference sequence). DNA for the CDR3: TGCAGTGCTAGCGTCGGGATCCTTGAGAGTAGTGAGCAGTTCTTC. This codes for CSASVGILESSEQFF.

This clonotype was detected many times. The rearrangement links TRBV28 to TRBJ2-3; D is ambiguous. Germline CDR1 is MDHEN and CDR2 is SYDVKM. The CDR3 is 14 residues long. Trimming took 6 bases from V and 4 from J, leaving 14 bases between them. The CDR3 loop reads CASSHIGLPDTQYF. DNA of the CDR3: TGTGCCAGCAGCCACATCGGGCTCCCAGATACGCAGTATTTT.

V and J are TRBV7-9 and TRBJ1-1; 9 bases agree with TRBD1. The germline V gene encodes CDR1 SEHNR and CDR2 FQNEAQ (reference sequence). This CDR3 has 15 amino acids. V shed 1 base, J shed 1 base, and the junction held 1 base outside the gene matches. The CDR3 spells CASSLGDRENTEAFF. CDR3 bases: TGTGCCAGCAGCTTAGGGGACAGGGAGAACACTGAAGCTTTCTTT.

On this clonotype: A much bigger clone sits one base away, suggesting this may be a read error. V gene TRBV6-9 combines with J gene TRBJ1-6, with D tentatively TRBD1 (6 bases). In germline, CDR1 is MNHGY, CDR2 SVAAGI. This CDR3 is 17 amino acids long. In DNA, the CDR3 is TGTGCCCGCAGTTACTCACAACCTACAGGGTCTGATTCACCCCTCCACTTT. Amino acid sequence: CARSYSQPTGSDSPLHF.

This clonotype was detected only once. A clone one base away is much larger, so this may be a read error. J is TRBJ2-5 and V is TRBV18; 7 bases match TRBD2. The J segment lost 11 bases and the V segment lost 0 bases, leaving 12 bases of the junction unmatched. The CDR3 has 15 amino acids. From germline, CDR1 is KGHSH and CDR2 LQKENI. The DNA of the CDR3 is TGTGCCAGCTCACCACCGTGGGGGGACTACAATGAGCAGTACTTC. Residues: CASSPPWGDYNEQYF.

This clonotype was counted a few times. The chain links TRBV10-3 to TRBJ2-4; the D is unclear. This CDR3 has 13 residues. Germline CDR1 is ENHRY and CDR2 is SYGVKD. V lost 3 bases and J lost 1, with 4 bases in between. CDR3 nucleotides: TGTGCCATCAGTGACCAGGCCAAAAACATTCAGTACTTC. It yields the protein CAISDQAKNIQYF.

This clonotype was counted many times. The J gene is TRBJ2-3, the V gene TRBV5-4; 8 bases line up with TRBD2. The CDR3 sequence is 15 residues long. The trim removed 1 base at V and 1 base at J, leaving 2 bases unmatched. The germline V gene has CDR1 SGHNT and CDR2 YYREEE (reference sequence). The CDR3 region is CASSLWREGTDTQYF. CDR3 bases: TGTGCCAGCAGCTTGTGGCGGGAGGGCACAGATACGCAGTATTTT.